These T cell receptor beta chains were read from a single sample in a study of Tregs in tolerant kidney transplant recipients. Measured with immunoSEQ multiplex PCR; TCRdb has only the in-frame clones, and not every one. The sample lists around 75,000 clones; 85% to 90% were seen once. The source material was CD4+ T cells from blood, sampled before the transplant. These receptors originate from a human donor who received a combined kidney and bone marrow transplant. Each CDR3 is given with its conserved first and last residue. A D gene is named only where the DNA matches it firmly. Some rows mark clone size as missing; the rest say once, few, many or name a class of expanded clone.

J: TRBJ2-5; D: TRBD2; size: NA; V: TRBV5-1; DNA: TGCGCCAGCAGCTTGGTTCTACTAGCGGGAGGAGGCGGCGAGACCCAGTACTTC; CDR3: CASSLVLLAGGGGETQYF
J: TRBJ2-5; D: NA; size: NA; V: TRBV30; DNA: TGTGCCTTCACCAGGGTACAGGAGACCCAGTACTTC; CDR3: CAFTRVQETQYF
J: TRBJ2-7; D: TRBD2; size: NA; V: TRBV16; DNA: TGTGCCAGCAGCCAATTATGGCTAGCGGGATACGAGCAGTACTTC; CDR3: CASSQLWLAGYEQYF
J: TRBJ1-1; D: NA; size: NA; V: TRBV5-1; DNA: TGCGCCAGCAGCTTGGATTCAGGGTTTTCTAGTAACACTGAAGCTTTCTTT; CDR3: CASSLDSGFSSNTEAFF
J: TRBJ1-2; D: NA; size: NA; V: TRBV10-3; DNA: TGTGCCATCAGTGAGAGAACCGACAGTAACTATGGCTACACCTTC; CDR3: CAISERTDSNYGYTF
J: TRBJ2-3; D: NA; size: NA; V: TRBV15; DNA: TGTGCCACCAGCGTGAGGACTACCCACAGAACGCAGTATTTT; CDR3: CATSVRTTHRTQYF
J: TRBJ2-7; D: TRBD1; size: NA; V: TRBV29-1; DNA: TGCAGCGGCGGACAGGGGAACTACGAGCAGTACTTC; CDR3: CSGGQGNYEQYF
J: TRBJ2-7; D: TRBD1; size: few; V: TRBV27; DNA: TGTGCCAGCAGTTCGAGGACAGGGCTCGAGCAGTACTTC; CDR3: CASSSRTGLEQYF
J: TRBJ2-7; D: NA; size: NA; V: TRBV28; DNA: TGTGCCAGCAGTTCCTCTAACCCCCCCGAGCAGTACTTC; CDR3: CASSSSNPPEQYF
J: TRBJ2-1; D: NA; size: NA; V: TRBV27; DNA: TGTGCCAGCCGCGACTCCCCCCGAAGACTGCAGTTCTTC; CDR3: CASRDSPRRLQFF
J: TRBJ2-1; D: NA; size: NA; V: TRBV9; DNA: TGTGCCAGCAGCGTAGTATTTTCGAGCTCCTACAATGAGCAGTTCTTC; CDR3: CASSVVFSSSYNEQFF
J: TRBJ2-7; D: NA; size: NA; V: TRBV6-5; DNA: TGTGCCAGCAGTCGGGACACTAGGTACGAGCAGTACTTC; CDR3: CASSRDTRYEQYF
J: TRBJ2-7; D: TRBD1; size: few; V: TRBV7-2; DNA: TGTGCCAGCAGCTTAGGTGGGACAGGGTCCTACGAGCAGTACTTC; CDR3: CASSLGGTGSYEQYF
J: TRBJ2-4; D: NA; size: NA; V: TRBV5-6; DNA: TGTGCCAGCAGCTTGACAGGTGTTGGTGGCATTCAGTACTTC; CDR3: CASSLTGVGGIQYF
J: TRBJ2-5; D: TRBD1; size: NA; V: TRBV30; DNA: TGTGCCTGGAGTAACAGGGGCTACGAGACCCAGTACTTC; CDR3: CAWSNRGYETQYF
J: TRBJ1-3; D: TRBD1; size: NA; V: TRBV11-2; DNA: TGTGCCAGCAGCTCGAGGGGGCTTGCCTCTGGAAACACCATATATTTT; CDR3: CASSSRGLASGNTIYF
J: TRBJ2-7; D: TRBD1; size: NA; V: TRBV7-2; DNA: TGTGCCAGCAGCACGACAGGGCAGACCCTCTACTTC; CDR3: CASSTTGQTLYF
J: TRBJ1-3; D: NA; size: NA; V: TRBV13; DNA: TGTGCCAGCAGCTCAGGGTTGCGGGGCGGCGGAAACACCATATATTTT; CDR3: CASSSGLRGGGNTIYF
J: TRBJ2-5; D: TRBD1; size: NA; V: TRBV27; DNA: TGTGCCAGCAGTTTATCTACAGGGGAAGAGACCCAGTACTTC; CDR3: CASSLSTGEETQYF
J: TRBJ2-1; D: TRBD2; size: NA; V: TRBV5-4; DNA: TGTGCCAGCAGCTTGGGAGCTAGGACTAGCGTCTACAATGAGCAGTTCTTC; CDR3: CASSLGARTSVYNEQFF
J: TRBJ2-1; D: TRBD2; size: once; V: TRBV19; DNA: TGTGCCAGTAGCTTCAATTGGGGGAGGGCCTTGGATGAGCAGTTCTTC; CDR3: CASSFNWGRALDEQFF
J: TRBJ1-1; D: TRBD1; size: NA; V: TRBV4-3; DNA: TGCGCCAGCAGCCAATCGACAGGGACATTGGGGCTGAACACTGAAGCTTTCTTT; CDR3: CASSQSTGTLGLNTEAFF
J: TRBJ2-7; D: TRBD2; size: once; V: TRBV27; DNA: TGTGCCAGCAGTTTATCGGGGGGGGACTATCTCTACGAGCAGTACTTC; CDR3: CASSLSGGDYLYEQYF
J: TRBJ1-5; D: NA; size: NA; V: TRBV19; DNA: TGTGCCAGTAGTTGGGCAGCTAGCAATCAGCCCCAGCATTTT; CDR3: CASSWAASNQPQHF
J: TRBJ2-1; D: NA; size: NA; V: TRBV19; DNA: TGTGCCAGTAGTATATCTGGGGGTCGGAGTAGCGGCAATGAGCAGTTCTTC; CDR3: CASSISGGRSSGNEQFF
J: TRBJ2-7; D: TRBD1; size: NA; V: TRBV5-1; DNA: TGCGCCAGCAGCTTGGGGACAGGGAACGACTACGAGCAGTACTTC; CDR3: CASSLGTGNDYEQYF
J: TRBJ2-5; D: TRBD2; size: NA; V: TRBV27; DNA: TGTGCCAGCAGTTACCGCCCGGGGGGCGGGAGGGTTCAAGAGACCCAGTACTTC; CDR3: CASSYRPGGGRVQETQYF
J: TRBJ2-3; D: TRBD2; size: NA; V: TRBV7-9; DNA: TGTGCCAGCAGCTTAATTAGCGGGAAGGATACGCAGTATTTT; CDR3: CASSLISGKDTQYF
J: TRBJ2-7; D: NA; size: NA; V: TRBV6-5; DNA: TGTGCCAGCAGGTATAGCGCGAGCTCCTACGAGCAGTACTTC; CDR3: CASRYSASSYEQYF
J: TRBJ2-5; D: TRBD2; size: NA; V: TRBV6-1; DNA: TGTGCCAGCAGTGTCGGACTAGCGGGAGAGACCCAGTACTTC; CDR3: CASSVGLAGETQYF
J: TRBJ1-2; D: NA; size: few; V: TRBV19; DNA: TGTGCCAGTAGTATCGACGGAGGAAGAGGCTACACCTTC; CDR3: CASSIDGGRGYTF
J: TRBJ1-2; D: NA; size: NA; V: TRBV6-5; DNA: TGTGCCAGCAGTTACGACTTGAACTATGGCTACACCTTC; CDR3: CASSYDLNYGYTF
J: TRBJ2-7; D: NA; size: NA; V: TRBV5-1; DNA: TGCGCCAGCAGCCCGGACAGTTTGGATGAGCAGTACTTC; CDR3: CASSPDSLDEQYF
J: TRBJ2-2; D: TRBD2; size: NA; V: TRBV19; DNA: TGTGCCAGTAGTATGGGCCTGGCGGGAGGAAACACCGGGGAGCTGTTTTTT; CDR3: CASSMGLAGGNTGELFF
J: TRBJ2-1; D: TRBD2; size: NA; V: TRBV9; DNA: TGTGCCAGCAGCCCCCGATGGACTAGCGGGAGGGATGAGAGGAATGAGCAGTTCTTC; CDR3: CASSPRWTSGRDERNEQFF
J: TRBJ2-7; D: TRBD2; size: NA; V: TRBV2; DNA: TGTGCCAGCAGTTCAATAGCGGGAGGCACCTACGAGCAGTACTTC; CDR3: CASSSIAGGTYEQYF
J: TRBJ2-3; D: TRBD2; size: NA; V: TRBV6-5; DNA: TGTGCCAGCAGTTGGACGTGGGGGGGACGCACAGATACGCAGTATTTT; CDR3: CASSWTWGGRTDTQYF
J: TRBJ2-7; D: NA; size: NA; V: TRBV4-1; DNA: TGCGCCAGCAGCCAACGGGGGGACAGGTTCTACGAGCAGTACTTC; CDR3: CASSQRGDRFYEQYF
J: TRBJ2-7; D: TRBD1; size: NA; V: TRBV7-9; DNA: TGTGCCAGCAGCTTAGCGCCGGGACAGGGGACCTACGAGCAGTACTTC; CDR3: CASSLAPGQGTYEQYF
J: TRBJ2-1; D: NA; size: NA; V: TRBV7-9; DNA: TGTGCCAGCGGGGGGAGGCAAAATGAGCAGTTCTTC; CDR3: CASGGRQNEQFF
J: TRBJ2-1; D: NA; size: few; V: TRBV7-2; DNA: TGTGCCAGCAGCTTGGGTCGGGATGAGCAGTTCTTC; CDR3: CASSLGRDEQFF
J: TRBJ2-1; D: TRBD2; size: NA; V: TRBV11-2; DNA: TGTGCCAGCAGCCCCAGAGGCCCGATACTAGCGGGAGGGAATGAGCAGTTCTTC; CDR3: CASSPRGPILAGGNEQFF
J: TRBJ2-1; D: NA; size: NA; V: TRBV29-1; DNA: TGCAGCAGCCAGGGGTGGAATGAGCAGTTCTTC; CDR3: CSSQGWNEQFF
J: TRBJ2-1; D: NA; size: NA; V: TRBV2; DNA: TGTGCCAGCAGTTTTGAGCGGTCCCAAAGGGATGAGCAGTTCTTC; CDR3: CASSFERSQRDEQFF
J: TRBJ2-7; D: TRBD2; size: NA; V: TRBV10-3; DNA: TGTGCCATCAGTACGGGACTAGCGGCCCCCTACGAGCAGTACTTC; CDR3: CAISTGLAAPYEQYF